The present entry profiles one T cell receptor (beta chain) with its context. Clinical history reported by participants formed the basis on which cohorts were assigned. With 2 bases removed from V and 0 bases from J, the gap between germline ends came to 10 bases. There are 15 residues in the CDR3. Germline CDR1 and CDR2: SGHAT and FQNNGV. This sample stems from a study of blood T cell repertoires in COVID-19. The overall study: The United States, Italy and Spain provided the acute and convalescent COVID-19 samples. The analysed material was cDNA or gDNA that came from T cells, B-cell-depleted T cells, or PBMCs.

Libraries were prepared by immunoSEQ multiplex PCR; TCRdb keeps only in-frame clonotypes and omits some of them. The sample includes 380,000 or so clones, roughly 86% seen only once; the top ten take more than 2%. This sequence originates from a woman aged 40 to 50 with acute COVID-19. The chain links TRBV11-2 to TRBJ1-1; tentatively, D is TRBD1 (5 bases). Sequencing was carried out using PBMCs or T cells enriched from blood (not recorded which). The DNA of the CDR3 is TGTGCCAGCAGCTTACTTCAGGGCATGAACACTGAAGCTTTCTTT. As protein: CASSLLQGMNTEAFF.